This T cell receptor beta chain was sequenced in a study of T-cell reconstitution after alpha-beta-depleted transplantation in children. Using unique molecular identifiers, the investigators prepared the TCRbeta library. TCRdb re-called the PCR reads through MiXCR, storing one row per CDR3 protein. Of 330,000 or so distinct CDR3 sequences detected, 6.5% to 9% appear once; the ten largest clones hold approximately 9%. J was trimmed by 3 bases and V by 4 bases; bases with no gene match: 8. Germline V gives CDR1 SGHTA, CDR2 FQGTGA. The CDR3 is 15 residues long. The study, taken as a whole, reports: Once a year had passed after transplant, T-cell counts and diversity came mostly from newly produced T cells. Reports say that about two months after transplant, the alpha-beta T cells came out of several hundred graft clones that had expanded. Several patients had high TCRbeta diversity at day 60; it came from surviving recipient T cells and thymic progenitors.

This clonotype was seen a few times. Its specificity is not known. The chain is built from TRBV7-3 and TRBJ2-5; TRBD1 agrees at 7 bases. The sequence was obtained from a female patient aged 2 to 10 who had a stem cell transplant for Fanconi anemia, so the T cells may come from the graft donor. Sample: peripheral blood, taken 360 days after TCRalphabeta/CD19-depleted stem cell transplant. In nucleotides, the CDR3 is TGTGCCAGCAGCTCTCTTGGACAGGCTGAAGAGACCCAGTACTTC. Encoded protein: CASSSLGQAEETQYF.